This entry is about one T cell receptor beta chain. The antigen remains undetermined. This record belongs to a study of cytomegalovirus exposure and HLA in healthy donors. Study-wide background: Researchers previously reported finding fewer than 140 million unique TCR beta sequences from roughly 200 million T cells. Notes on the study in general: Later work found most CMV-associated TCR beta chains apparently HLA-restricted. The study put 150 or so TCR beta chains on its list as cytomegalovirus-associated.

Both 60 Vbeta primers and 13 Jbeta primers went into the PCR. Clones were read by immunoSEQ multiplex PCR, and TCRdb kept only the in-frame ones, dropping some. The profile shows roughly 180,000 clones, around 75% of them singletons. The sequenced material came from PBMCs. The sequence was collected from a female donor in good health and CMV-seronegative.

CDR3 bases: TGTGCCAGCAGCTCCAGATTCTCCTACGAGCAGTACTTC. The encoded protein is CASSSRFSYEQYF. The chain links TRBV5-4 to TRBJ2-7; D remains ambiguous. Germline V CDR1 and CDR2: SGHNT, YYREEE (reference sequence). The CDR3 is 13 residues long. V gave up 3 bases and J gave up 0 bases, with 7 bases separating them.